What follows are 10 T cell receptor beta chains derived from one specimen sequenced in a study of cytomegalovirus exposure and HLA in healthy donors. The PCR ran on 60 Vbeta and 13 Jbeta primers. The protocol was immunoSEQ multiplex PCR, while the TCRdb copy is restricted to in-frame clones and leaves out a portion. The table lists roughly 140,000 clones, about 75% of them singletons. The sample was PBMCs. These receptors originate from a man between 18 and 35 years old in good health and CMV-seronegative.

This rearrangement joins TRBV30 to TRBJ2-2; 9 bases line up with TRBD1. Germline assignment: CDR1 GTSNPN and CDR2 SVGIG (reference sequence). CDR3 length: 18 residues. V shed 7 bases, J shed 3 bases, and the junction held 18 bases outside the gene matches. CDR3: CAYNIQLRTGEDTGELFF. Here the CDR3 DNA reads TGTGCCTACAACATCCAATTGAGGACAGGGGAGGACACCGGGGAGCTGTTTTTT.

This chain links TRBV18 with TRBJ2-1, with TRBD1 identical over 7 bases. V dropped 3 bases and J dropped 4; count of bases not matched to a gene: 6. The germline V gene encodes CDR1 KGHSH and CDR2 LQKENI. This CDR3 contains 15 residues. CDR3: CASSPTGTAYNEQFF. CDR3 DNA sequence: TGTGCCAGCTCACCGACCGGGACAGCTTACAATGAGCAGTTCTTC.

A few counts support this clone. J is TRBJ2-7 and V is TRBV5-1, with 10 bases fitting TRBD1. Trimming took 4 bases from V and 8 from J; bases not matched to a gene: 6. This CDR3 region has 13 residues. Germline CDR1 is SGHRS and CDR2 is YFSETQ. CDR3 nucleotide sequence: TGCGCCAGCAGCCCTGGACAGGGGGAGAAGCAGTACTTC. This codes for CASSPGQGEKQYF.

The chain combines TRBV11-2 with TRBJ2-1; no definite D call. There are 14 residues in the CDR3. The V gene's germline CDR1 is SGHAT and CDR2 FQNNGV. Trimming shortened V by 5 bases and J by 0 bases, and 8 bases separated the two germline ends. CDR3 residues: CASSPLGSYNEQFF. For the CDR3, the DNA is TGTGCCAGCAGCCCCCTCGGCTCCTACAATGAGCAGTTCTTC. Based on the CDR3 plus reference TRBV11-2 and TRBJ2-1, the full variable domain is EAGVAQSPRYKIIEKRQSVAFWCNPISGHATLYWYQQILGQGPKLLIQFQNNGVVDDSQLPKDRFSAERLKGVDSTLKIQPAKLEDSAVYLCASSPLGSYNEQFFGPGTRLTVL.

The V call is TRBV28, the J call TRBJ2-1, with TRBD2 as a possible D gene (6 bases). CDR1 is MDHEN and CDR2 is SYDVKM in the germline V gene. V lost 2 bases and J lost 3, with 23 bases in between. The CDR3 has 19 residues. CDR3 coding DNA: TGTGCCAGCAGTTTAGGACTGATACGGCGGGGAACCTACTACAATGAGCAGTTCTTC. Translation gives CASSLGLIRRGTYYNEQFF. Variable domain in full (rest from reference TRBV28 and TRBJ2-1): DVKVTQSSRYLVKRTGEKVFLECVQDMDHENMFWYRQDPGLGLRLIYFSYDVKMKEKGDIPEGYSVSREKKERFSLILESASTNQTSMYLCASSLGLIRRGTYYNEQFFGPGTRLTVL.

The chain couples TRBV6-4 to TRBJ2-1, with TRBD2 identical over 11 bases. Trimming at V came to 3 bases and at J to 8 bases, leaving 3 bases not matched to a gene. This CDR3 is 14 amino acids long. Germline V gene sequence: CDR1 MRHNA, CDR2 SNTAGT. The CDR3 DNA sequence: TGTGCCAGCAGTGATAGCGGGGGGGGCCATGAGCAGTTCTTC. Its protein is CASSDSGGGHEQFF.

The chain uses TRBV15 and TRBJ2-1, with no clear D. Trimming pared 4 bases from V and 1 base from J, leaving 5 bases between. The CDR3 length is 13 residues. In germline, CDR1 is LNHNV, CDR2 YYDKDF (reference sequence). CDR3 sequence: CATSTRSYNEQFF. The CDR3 DNA reads TGTGCCACCAGCACACGGTCCTACAATGAGCAGTTCTTC.

The rearrangement joins TRBV14 to TRBJ1-2; D is undetermined. Germline V gene lookup returns CDR1 SGHDN and CDR2 FVKESK. The CDR3 loop spans 13 amino acids. V dropped 0 bases and J dropped 4 bases, with 6 bases sitting between them. This CDR3 reads CASSQDRSYGYTF. The CDR3 DNA reads as TGTGCCAGCAGCCAAGATCGGAGCTATGGCTACACCTTC.

The genes are TRBV6-6 and TRBJ2-7, with 8 bases matching TRBD1. The V segment lost 8 bases and the J segment 12 bases; nucleotides outside the gene matches: 12. This CDR3 has 12 residues. CDR1 and CDR2 (germline): MNHNY, SVGAGI (reference sequence). CDR3: CASGRGLELVYF. As DNA, the CDR3 is TGTGCCAGCGGCAGGGGGCTTGAATTGGTGTACTTC.

This chain uses TRBV27 with TRBJ1-2; 7 bases align to TRBD1. V trimming: 5 bases; J trimming: 13 bases; junction bases outside the gene matches: 10. The CDR3 totals 12 residues. Germline lookup yields CDR1 MNHEY and CDR2 SMNVEV (reference sequence). CDR3 sequence reads: CASSPTRGAATF. DNA of the CDR3: TGTGCCAGCAGTCCAACCAGGGGGGCGGCCACCTTC.